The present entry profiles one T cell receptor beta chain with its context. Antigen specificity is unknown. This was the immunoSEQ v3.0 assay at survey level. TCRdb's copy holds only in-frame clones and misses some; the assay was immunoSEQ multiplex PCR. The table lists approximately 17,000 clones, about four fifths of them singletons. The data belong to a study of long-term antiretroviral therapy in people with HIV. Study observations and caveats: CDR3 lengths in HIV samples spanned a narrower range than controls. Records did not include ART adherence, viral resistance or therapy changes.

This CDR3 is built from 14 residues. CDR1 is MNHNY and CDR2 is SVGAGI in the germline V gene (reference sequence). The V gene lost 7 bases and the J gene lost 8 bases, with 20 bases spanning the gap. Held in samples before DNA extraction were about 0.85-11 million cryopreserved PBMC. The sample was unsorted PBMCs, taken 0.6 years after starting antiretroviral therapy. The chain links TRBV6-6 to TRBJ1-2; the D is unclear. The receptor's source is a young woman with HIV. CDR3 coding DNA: TGTGCCAGCACTCCAACAAAAGGGCGGTTAGGCTACACCTTC. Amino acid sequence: CASTPTKGRLGYTF.